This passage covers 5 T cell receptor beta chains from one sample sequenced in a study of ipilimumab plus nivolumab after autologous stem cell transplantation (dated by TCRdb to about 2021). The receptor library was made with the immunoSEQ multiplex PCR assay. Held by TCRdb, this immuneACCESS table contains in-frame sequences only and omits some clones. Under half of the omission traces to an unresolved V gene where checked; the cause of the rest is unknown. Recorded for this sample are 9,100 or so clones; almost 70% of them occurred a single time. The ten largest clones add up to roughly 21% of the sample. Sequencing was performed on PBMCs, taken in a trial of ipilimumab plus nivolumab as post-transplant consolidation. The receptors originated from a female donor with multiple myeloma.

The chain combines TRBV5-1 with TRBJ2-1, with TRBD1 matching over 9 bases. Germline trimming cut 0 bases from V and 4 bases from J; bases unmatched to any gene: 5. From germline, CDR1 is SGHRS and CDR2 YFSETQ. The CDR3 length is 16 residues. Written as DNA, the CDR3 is TGCGCCAGCAGCTTGGTACAGGGGGCCGCGTACAATGAGCAGTTCTTC. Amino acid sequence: CASSLVQGAAYNEQFF.

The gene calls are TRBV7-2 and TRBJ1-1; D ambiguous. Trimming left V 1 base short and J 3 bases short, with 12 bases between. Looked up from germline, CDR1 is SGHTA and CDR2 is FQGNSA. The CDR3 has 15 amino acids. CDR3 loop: CASSLDGTADTEAFF. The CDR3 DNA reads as TGTGCCAGCAGCTTAGACGGTACGGCTGACACTGAAGCTTTCTTT.

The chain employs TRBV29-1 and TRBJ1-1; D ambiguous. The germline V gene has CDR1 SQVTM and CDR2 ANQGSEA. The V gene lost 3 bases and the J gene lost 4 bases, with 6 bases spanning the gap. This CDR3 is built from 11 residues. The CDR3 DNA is TGCAGCGTTGATGGCGTCACTGAAGCTTTCTTT. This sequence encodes CSVDGVTEAFF.

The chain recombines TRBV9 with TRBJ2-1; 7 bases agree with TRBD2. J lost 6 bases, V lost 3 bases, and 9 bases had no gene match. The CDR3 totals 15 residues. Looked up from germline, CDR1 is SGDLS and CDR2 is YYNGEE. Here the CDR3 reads CASSALGGGINEQFF. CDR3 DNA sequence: TGTGCCAGCAGCGCCCTCGGGGGAGGGATCAATGAGCAGTTCTTC.

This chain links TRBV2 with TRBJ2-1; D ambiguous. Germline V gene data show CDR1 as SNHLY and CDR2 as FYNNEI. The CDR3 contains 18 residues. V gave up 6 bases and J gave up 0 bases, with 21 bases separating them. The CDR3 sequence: CASSLVSGQTSSYNEQFF. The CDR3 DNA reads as TGTGCCAGCAGCTTGGTGTCGGGTCAGACGAGCTCCTACAATGAGCAGTTCTTC. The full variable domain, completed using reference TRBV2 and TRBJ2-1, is EPEVTQTPSHQVTQMGQEVILRCVPISNHLYFYWYRQILGQKVEFLVSFYNNEISEKSEIFDDQFSVERPDGSNFTLKIRSTKLEDSAMYFCASSLVSGQTSSYNEQFFGPGTRLTVL.